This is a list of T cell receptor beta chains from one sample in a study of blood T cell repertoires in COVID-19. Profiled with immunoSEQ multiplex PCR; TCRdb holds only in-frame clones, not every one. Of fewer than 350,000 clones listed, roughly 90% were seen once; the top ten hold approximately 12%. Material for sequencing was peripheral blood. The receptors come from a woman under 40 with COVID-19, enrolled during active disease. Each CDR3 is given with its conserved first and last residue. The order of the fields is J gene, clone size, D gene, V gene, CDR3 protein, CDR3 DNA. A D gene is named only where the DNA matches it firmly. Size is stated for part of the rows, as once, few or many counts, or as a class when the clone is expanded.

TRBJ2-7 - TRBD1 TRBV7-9 CASSRDRSYEQYF TGTGCCAGCAGCCGGGACAGGTCCTACGAGCAGTACTTC
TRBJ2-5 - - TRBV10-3 CASNYPGNQETQYF TGTGCCTCGAATTACCCAGGGAACCAAGAGACCCAGTACTTC
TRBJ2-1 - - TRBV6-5 CASTGRAYNEQFF TGTGCCAGCACGGGCAGGGCCTACAATGAGCAGTTCTTC
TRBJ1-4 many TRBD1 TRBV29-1 CSVEGTGGGKLFF TGCAGCGTTGAAGGGACAGGGGGTGGAAAACTGTTTTTT
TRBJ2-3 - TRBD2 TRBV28 CASSPGLAGGGDTQYF TGTGCCAGCAGTCCCGGACTAGCGGGGGGAGGGGATACGCAGTATTTT
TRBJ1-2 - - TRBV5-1 CASSLAGGLNYGYTF TGCGCCAGCAGCTTGGCGGGGGGGCTTAACTATGGCTACACCTTC
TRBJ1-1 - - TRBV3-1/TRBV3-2 CASSQGLIGREAFF TGTGCCAGCAGCCAGGGGCTGATCGGGAGAGAAGCTTTCTTT
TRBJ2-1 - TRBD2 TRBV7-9 CASTPKSGGRNEQFF TGTGCCAGCACCCCCAAGAGCGGGGGGCGCAATGAGCAGTTCTTC
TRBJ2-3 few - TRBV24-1 CATSVADSTDTQYF TGTGCCACCAGTGTCGCAGATAGCACAGATACGCAGTATTTT
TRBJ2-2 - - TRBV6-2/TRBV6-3 CASSLAWGLGGELFF TGTGCCAGCAGCCTTGCTTGGGGGCTCGGCGGGGAGCTGTTTTTT
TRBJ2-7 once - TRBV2 CASSEASAIQGHEQYF TGTGCCAGCAGTGAAGCGTCCGCGATTCAGGGCCACGAGCAGTACTTC
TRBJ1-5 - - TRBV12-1 CASSSSGTGDSNQPQHF TGTGCCAGCAGCTCCTCCGGGACAGGGGATAGCAATCAGCCCCAGCATTTT
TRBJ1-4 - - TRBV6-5 CASRSTGNEKLFF TGTGCCAGCAGATCGACGGGGAATGAAAAACTGTTTTTT
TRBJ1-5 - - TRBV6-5 CASKGQSNQPQHF TGTGCCAGCAAAGGACAGTCAAATCAGCCCCAGCATTTT
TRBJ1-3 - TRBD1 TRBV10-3 CAIGTGPDGNTIYF TGTGCCATAGGGACAGGGCCGGATGGAAACACCATATATTTT
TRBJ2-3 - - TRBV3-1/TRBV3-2 CASSQAGSGTDTQYF TGTGCCAGCAGCCAAGCCGGTAGCGGAACAGATACGCAGTATTTT
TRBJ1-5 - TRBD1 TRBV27 CASSPQGAARSQPQHF TGTGCCAGCAGTCCCCAGGGGGCTGCCCGTAGTCAGCCCCAGCATTTT
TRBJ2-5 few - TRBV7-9 CASSDRRQETQYF TGTGCCAGCAGCGACAGGAGGCAAGAGACCCAGTACTTC
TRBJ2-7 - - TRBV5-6 CASSLAGGLYEQYF TGTGCCAGCAGCTTGGCGGGGGGCCTCTACGAGCAGTACTTC